The entry below describes one TCR beta chain. This record belongs to a study of blood T cell repertoires in COVID-19. Across the study: PBMCs, B-cell-depleted T cells, or T cells provided the cDNA or gDNA that made up the material.

The repertoire was sequenced with immunoSEQ multiplex PCR; TCRdb's copy has only in-frame clones and lacks some. The sample holds 250,000 to 350,000 clones; around nine tenths are singletons and the top ten take about 11%. The CDR3 extends over 14 amino acids. The V gene end was trimmed by 2 bases and the J gene end by 3 bases; junction bases not matched to a gene: 4. Looked up from germline, CDR1 is GTSNPN and CDR2 is SVGIG (reference sequence). The TCR originated in a young woman with COVID-19, enrolled during active disease. The chain combines TRBV30 with TRBJ1-3; 7 nucleotides line up with TRBD1. Sequenced material: peripheral blood. CDR3 in DNA: TGTGCCTGGAGTAGTGCAGGGGGTGGAAACACCATATATTTT. Its protein product is CAWSSAGGGNTIYF.